This T cell receptor (beta chain) is drawn from a study of T cell responses to AZD1222 COVID-19 vaccine. General observations from the study: Most donors were white British, females outnumbered males, and clonal diversity was possibly underestimated. Repertoire sampling happened only post peak T cell response.

This clone came up once. What it recognizes is unknown. Libraries were prepared by immunoSEQ multiplex PCR; TCRdb keeps only in-frame clonotypes and omits some of them. This sample yields about 140,000 clones, of which just under 95% are seen a single time; roughly 12% belongs to the top ten. Germline V gene data show CDR1 as SQVTM and CDR2 as ANQGSEA. V was shortened by 8 bases and J by 4 bases, with 20 bases between the two germline ends. This CDR3 has 14 residues. The sequencing used peripheral blood, collected after recovery from COVID-19. The source of this sequence is an adult who had recovered from COVID-19. The genes are TRBV29-1 and TRBJ1-2; tentative D call: TRBD1 (5 bases). The CDR3 sequence: CSSQVGGKAYGYTF. The CDR3 nucleotides are TGCAGCTCACAGGTGGGAGGGAAAGCCTATGGCTACACCTTC.